Reported below is one TCR beta chain. Assay used: immunoSEQ multiplex PCR; TCRdb lists only in-frame clones, some missing. The profile shows 310,000 or so clones, roughly 89% of them singletons. This sample was taken from a study of blood T cell repertoires in COVID-19. Overall study context: Acute and convalescent COVID-19 samples came from the United States, Italy and Spain.

There are 16 residues in the CDR3. Germline V gene lookup returns CDR1 MGHDK and CDR2 SYGVNS. The V and J ends lost 5 bases and 6 bases, in that order; junction bases with no gene match: 13. The source is a woman aged 18-29 years who had recovered from COVID-19. The sample consisted of PBMCs or T cells enriched from blood (not recorded which). The V and J genes are TRBV25-1 and TRBJ1-2; 9 nucleotides match TRBD1. This CDR3 is CASSRNPTGGAHGYTF. For the CDR3, the DNA is TGTGCCAGCAGTAGGAACCCTACAGGGGGCGCGCATGGCTACACCTTC.